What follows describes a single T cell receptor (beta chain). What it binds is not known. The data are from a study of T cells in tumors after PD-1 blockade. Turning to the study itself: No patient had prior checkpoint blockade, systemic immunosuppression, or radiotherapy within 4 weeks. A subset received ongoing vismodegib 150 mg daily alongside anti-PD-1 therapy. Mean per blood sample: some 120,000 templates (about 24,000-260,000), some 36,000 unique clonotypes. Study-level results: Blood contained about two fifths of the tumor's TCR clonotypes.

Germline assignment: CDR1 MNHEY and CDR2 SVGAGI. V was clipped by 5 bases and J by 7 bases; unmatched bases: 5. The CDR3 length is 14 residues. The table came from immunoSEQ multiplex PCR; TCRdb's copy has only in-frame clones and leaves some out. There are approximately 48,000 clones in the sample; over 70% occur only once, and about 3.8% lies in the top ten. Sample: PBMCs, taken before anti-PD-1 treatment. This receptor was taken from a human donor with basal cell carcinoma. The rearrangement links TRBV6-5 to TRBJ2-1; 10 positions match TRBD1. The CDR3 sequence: CASSRDRGGNEQFF. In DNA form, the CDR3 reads TGTGCCAGCAGTCGGGACAGGGGAGGAAATGAGCAGTTCTTC.